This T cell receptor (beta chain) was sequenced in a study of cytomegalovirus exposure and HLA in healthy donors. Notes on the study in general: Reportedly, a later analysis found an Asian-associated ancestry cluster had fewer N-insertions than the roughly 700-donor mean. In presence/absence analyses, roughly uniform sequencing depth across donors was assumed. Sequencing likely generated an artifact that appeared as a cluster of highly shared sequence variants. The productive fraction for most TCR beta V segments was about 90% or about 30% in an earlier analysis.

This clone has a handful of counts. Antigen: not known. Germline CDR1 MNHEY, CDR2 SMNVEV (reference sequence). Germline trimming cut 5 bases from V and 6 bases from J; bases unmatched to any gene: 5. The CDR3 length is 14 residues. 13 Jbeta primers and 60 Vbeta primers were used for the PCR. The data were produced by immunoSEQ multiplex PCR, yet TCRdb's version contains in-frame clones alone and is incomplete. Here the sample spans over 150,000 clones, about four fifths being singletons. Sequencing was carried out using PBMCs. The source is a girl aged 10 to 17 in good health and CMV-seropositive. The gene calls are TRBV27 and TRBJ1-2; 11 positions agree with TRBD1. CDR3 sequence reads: CASSPWTGGDGYTF. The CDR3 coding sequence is TGTGCCAGCAGTCCTTGGACAGGGGGCGATGGCTACACCTTC.